This T cell receptor beta chain comes out of a study of blood T cell repertoires in COVID-19. Looking at the study overall: Material from acute and convalescent COVID-19 was sourced from the United States, Italy and Spain. The analysed material was cDNA or gDNA that came from T cells, B-cell-depleted T cells, or PBMCs.

One Seattle source followed patients from active infection through their disease course. Here immunoSEQ multiplex PCR was the method, and the copy in TCRdb shows in-frame clones only, minus some. The sample lists around 400,000 clones, about 90% seen once, with 2% to 2.5% in the top ten. J gave up 4 bases and V 5 bases, and 22 bases lay outside the gene matches. CDR1 LNHNV and CDR2 YYDKDF come from the germline V gene (reference sequence). The CDR3 extends over 21 amino acids. Sequencing was performed on peripheral blood. The source of this sequence is a woman in her sixties or seventies with COVID-19, enrolled during active disease. V and J are TRBV15 and TRBJ2-1; 11 nucleotides line up with TRBD1. The CDR3 sequence is CATSGFTWGTGGAHEYNEQFF. The CDR3 DNA sequence: TGTGCCACCAGCGGTTTCACATGGGGGACAGGGGGTGCCCACGAGTACAATGAGCAGTTCTTC. Full variable domain (rest looked up from reference TRBV15 and TRBJ2-1): DAMVIQNPRYQVTQFGKPVTLSCSQTLNHNVMYWYQQKSSQAPKLLFHYYDKDFNNEADTPDNFQSRRPNTSFCFLDIRSPGLGDTAMYLCATSGFTWGTGGAHEYNEQFFGPGTRLTVL.